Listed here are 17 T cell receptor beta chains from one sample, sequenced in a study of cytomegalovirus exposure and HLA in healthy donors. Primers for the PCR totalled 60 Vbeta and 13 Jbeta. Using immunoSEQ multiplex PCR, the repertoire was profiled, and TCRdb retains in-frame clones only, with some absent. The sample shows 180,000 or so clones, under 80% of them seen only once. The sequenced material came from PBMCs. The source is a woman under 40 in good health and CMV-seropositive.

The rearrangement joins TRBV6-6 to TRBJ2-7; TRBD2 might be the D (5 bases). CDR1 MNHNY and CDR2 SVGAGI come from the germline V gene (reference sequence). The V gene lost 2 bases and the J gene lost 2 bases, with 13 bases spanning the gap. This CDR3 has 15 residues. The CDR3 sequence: CASSYTGENPYEQYF. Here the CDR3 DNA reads TGTGCCAGCAGTTACACCGGGGAAAACCCCTACGAGCAGTACTTC.

DNA of the CDR3: TGTGCCAGCAGTGTTGCCAGCGTCCTCACTAGGCCCCAGCATTTT. This gives the protein CASSVASVLTRPQHF. The chain employs TRBV2 and TRBJ1-5; no reliable D call. V gave up 4 bases and J gave up 9 bases, with 19 bases separating them. Germline loops: CDR1 SNHLY, CDR2 FYNNEI. The CDR3 length is 15 residues.

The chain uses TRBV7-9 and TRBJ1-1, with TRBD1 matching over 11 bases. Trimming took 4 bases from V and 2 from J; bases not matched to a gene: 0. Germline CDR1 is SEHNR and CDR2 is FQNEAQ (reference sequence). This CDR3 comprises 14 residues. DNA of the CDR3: TGTGCCAGCAGCTGGACAGGGGGCAACACTGAAGCTTTCTTT. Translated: CASSWTGGNTEAFF.

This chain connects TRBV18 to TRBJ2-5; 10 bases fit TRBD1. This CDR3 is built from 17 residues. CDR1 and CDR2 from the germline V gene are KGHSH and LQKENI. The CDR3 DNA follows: TGTGCTTCGGCCTCTCCAGTTTGGACAGGGGGATCAGAGACCCAGTACTTC. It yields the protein CASASPVWTGGSETQYF.

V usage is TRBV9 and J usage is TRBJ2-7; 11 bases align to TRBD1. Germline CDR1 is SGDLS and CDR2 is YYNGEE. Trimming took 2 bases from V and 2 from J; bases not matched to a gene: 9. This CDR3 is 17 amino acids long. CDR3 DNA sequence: TGTGCCAGCAGCGTGGCGGGGACAGGGGGACTCCCCTACGAGCAGTACTTC. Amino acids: CASSVAGTGGLPYEQYF. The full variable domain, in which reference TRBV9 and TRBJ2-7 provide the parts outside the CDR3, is DSGVTQTPKHLITATGQRVTLRCSPRSGDLSVYWYQQSLDQGLQFLIQYYNGEERAKGNILERFSAQQFPDLHSELNLSSLELGDSALYFCASSVAGTGGLPYEQYFGPGTRLTVT.

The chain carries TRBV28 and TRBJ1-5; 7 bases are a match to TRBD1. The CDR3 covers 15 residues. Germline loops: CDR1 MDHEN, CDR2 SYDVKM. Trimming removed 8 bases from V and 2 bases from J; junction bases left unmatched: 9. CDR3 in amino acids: CASQLNGQGNQPQHF. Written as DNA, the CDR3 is TGTGCCAGCCAGTTGAACGGACAGGGCAATCAGCCCCAGCATTTT.

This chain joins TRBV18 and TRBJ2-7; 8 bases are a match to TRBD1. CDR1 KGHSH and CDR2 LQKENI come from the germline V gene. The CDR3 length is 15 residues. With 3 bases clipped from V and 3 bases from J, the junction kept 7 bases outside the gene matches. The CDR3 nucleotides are TGTGCCAGCTCACCCGCGGGACAGGCGAACTACGAGCAGTACTTC. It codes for CASSPAGQANYEQYF.

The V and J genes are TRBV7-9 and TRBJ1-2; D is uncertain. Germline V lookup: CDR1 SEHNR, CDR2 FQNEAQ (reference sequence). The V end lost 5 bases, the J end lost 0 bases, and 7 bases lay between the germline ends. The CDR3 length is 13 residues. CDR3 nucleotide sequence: TGTGCCAGCAGCCGAGTACCTAACTATGGCTACACCTTC. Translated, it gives CASSRVPNYGYTF.

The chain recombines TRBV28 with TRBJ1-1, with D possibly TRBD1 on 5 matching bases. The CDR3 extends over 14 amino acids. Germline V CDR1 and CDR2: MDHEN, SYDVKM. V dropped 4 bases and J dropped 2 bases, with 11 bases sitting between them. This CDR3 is CASSSGAGNTEAFF. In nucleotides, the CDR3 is TGTGCCAGCAGTTCCGGGGCGGGAAACACTGAAGCTTTCTTT.

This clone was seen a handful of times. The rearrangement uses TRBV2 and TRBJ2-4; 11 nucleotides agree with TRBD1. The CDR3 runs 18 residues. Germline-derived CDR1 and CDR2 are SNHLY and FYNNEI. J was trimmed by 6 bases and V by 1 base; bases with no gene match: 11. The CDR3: CASSEGAAGQGAGNIQYF. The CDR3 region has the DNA TGTGCCAGCAGTGAAGGGGCCGCTGGACAGGGGGCCGGAAACATTCAGTACTTC.

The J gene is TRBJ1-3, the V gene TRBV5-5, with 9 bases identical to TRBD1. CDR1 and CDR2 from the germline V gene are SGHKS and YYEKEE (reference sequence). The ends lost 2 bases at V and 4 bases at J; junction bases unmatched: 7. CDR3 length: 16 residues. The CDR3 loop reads CASSLAGTGPGNTIYF. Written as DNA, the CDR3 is TGTGCCAGCAGCTTAGCCGGGACAGGGCCAGGAAACACCATATATTTT.

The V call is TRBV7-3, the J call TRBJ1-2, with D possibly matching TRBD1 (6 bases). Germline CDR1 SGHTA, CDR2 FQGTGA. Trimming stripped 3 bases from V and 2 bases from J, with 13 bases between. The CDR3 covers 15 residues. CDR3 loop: CASSLGIRGNYGYTF. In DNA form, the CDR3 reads TGTGCCAGCAGCTTGGGGATCAGGGGCAACTATGGCTACACCTTC. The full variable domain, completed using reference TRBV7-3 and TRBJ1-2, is GAGVSQTPSNKVTEKGKYVELRCDPISGHTALYWYRQSLGQGPEFLIYFQGTGAADDSGLPNDRFFAVRPEGSVSTLKIQRTERGDSAVYLCASSLGIRGNYGYTFGSGTRLTVV.

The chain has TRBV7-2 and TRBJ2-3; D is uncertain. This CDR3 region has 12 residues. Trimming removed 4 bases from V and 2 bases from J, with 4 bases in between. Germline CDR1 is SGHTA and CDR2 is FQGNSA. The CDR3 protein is CASSSSTDTQYF. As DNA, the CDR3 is TGTGCCAGCAGCTCATCCACAGATACGCAGTATTTT.

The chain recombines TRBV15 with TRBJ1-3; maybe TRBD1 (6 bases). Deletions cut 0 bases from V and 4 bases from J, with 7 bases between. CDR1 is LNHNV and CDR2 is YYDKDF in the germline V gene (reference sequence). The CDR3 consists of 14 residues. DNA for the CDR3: TGTGCCACCAGCAGAGACCAGGGGGGAAACACCATATATTTT. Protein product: CATSRDQGGNTIYF.

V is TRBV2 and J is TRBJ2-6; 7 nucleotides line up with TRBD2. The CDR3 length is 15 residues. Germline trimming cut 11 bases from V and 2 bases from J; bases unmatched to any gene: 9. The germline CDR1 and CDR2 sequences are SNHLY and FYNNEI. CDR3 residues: CAALDREAGANVLTF. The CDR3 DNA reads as TGTGCCGCACTCGACCGGGAGGCTGGGGCCAACGTCCTGACTTTC.

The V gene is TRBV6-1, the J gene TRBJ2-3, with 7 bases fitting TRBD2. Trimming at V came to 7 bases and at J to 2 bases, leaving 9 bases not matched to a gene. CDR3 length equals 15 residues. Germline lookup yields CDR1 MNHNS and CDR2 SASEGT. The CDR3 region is CASNPERGPTDTQYF. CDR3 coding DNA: TGTGCCAGCAACCCTGAGCGGGGACCCACAGATACGCAGTATTTT.

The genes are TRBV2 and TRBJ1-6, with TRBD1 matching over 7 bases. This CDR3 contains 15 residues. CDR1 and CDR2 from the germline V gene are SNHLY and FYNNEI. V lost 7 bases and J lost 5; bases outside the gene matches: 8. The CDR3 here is CASKDPTGNNSPLHF. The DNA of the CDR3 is TGTGCCAGCAAGGACCCGACAGGGAATAATTCACCCCTCCACTTT. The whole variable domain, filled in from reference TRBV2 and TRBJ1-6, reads EPEVTQTPSHQVTQMGQEVILRCVPISNHLYFYWYRQILGQKVEFLVSFYNNEISEKSEIFDDQFSVERPDGSNFTLKIRSTKLEDSAMYFCASKDPTGNNSPLHFGNGTRLTVT.